The 20 T cell receptor beta chains listed next were all sequenced from one sample in a study of blood T cell repertoires in COVID-19. Sequencing used immunoSEQ multiplex PCR; TCRdb keeps in-frame clones, though not all of them. The sample includes hundreds of thousands of clones, 86% seen only once; the top ten take over 1.1%. Sequences were obtained from peripheral blood. The source of these receptors is a woman between 25 and 40 years old with active or convalescent COVID-19.

The chain carries TRBV28 and TRBJ2-2; 11 positions match TRBD2. Trimming removed 5 bases from V and 0 bases from J; junction bases left unmatched: 5. This CDR3 contains 17 residues. CDR1 is MDHEN, CDR2 SYDVKM, per germline. CDR3 loop: CASSELAGVANTGELFF. The CDR3 nucleotides read TGTGCCAGCAGTGAACTAGCGGGGGTAGCGAACACCGGGGAGCTGTTTTTT.

This clone has just a few counts. The CDR3 DNA sequence: TGTGCCAGCAGCCCAGTCCCTAGCGGGGAATCCTACGAGCAGTACTTC. This sequence encodes CASSPVPSGESYEQYF. The chain couples TRBV7-9 to TRBJ2-7; 9 bases line up with TRBD2. Germline-derived CDR1 and CDR2 are SEHNR and FQNEAQ (reference sequence). The length of the CDR3 is 16 residues. J was trimmed by 1 base and V by 5 bases; bases with no gene match: 9. Based on the CDR3 plus reference TRBV7-9 and TRBJ2-7, the full variable domain is DTGVSQNPRHKITKRGQNVTFRCDPISEHNRLYWYRQTLGQGPEFLTYFQNEAQLEKSRLLSDRFSAERPKGSFSTLEIQRTEQGDSAMYLCASSPVPSGESYEQYFGPGTRLTVT.

This clone was recorded once. The V and J genes are TRBV7-6 and TRBJ1-1; D is ambiguous. CDR3 length: 14 residues. V lost 1 base, J lost 0 bases, and 6 bases lay in between. From germline, CDR1 is SGHVS and CDR2 FNYEAQ. This CDR3 reads CASSLDQLNTEAFF. Here the CDR3 DNA reads TGTGCCAGCAGCTTAGATCAGTTGAACACTGAAGCTTTCTTT. Full variable domain (outside the CDR3, taken from reference TRBV7-6 and TRBJ1-1): GAGVSQSPRYKVTKRGQDVALRCDPISGHVSLYWYRQALGQGPEFLTYFNYEAQQDKSGLPNDRFSAERPEGSISTLTIQRTEQRDSAMYRCASSLDQLNTEAFFGQGTRLTVV.

There are a few counts of this clone. This chain connects TRBV4-2 to TRBJ2-7; 7 nucleotides agree with TRBD2. The V gene end was trimmed by 7 bases and the J gene end by 2 bases; junction bases not matched to a gene: 5. The CDR3 contains 13 residues. Germline-derived CDR1 and CDR2 are LGHNA and YNFKEQ. The CDR3 DNA is TGTGCCAGCAAGAGGGAGGGCCCCTACGAGCAGTACTTC. This sequence encodes CASKREGPYEQYF.

The rearrangement uses TRBV29-1 and TRBJ2-1, with a weak D call TRBD1 (6 bases). V lost 4 bases to trimming and J lost 6 bases, with 7 bases between them. The CDR3 is made up of 11 amino acids. The germline gives CDR1 SQVTM, CDR2 ANQGSEA. CDR3 DNA sequence: TGCAGCGTTGGACAGGTCAATGAGCAGTTCTTC. Protein: CSVGQVNEQFF.

The J gene is TRBJ1-2, the V gene TRBV5-3; D unresolved. TRBV5-3 qualifies as an ORF whose function is uncertain. Trimming shortened V by 9 bases and J by 6 bases, and 15 bases separated the two germline ends. The CDR3 has 12 amino acids. CDR3 amino acids: CANTGIRDGYTF. The CDR3 DNA follows: TGTGCCAACACGGGGATTAGGGATGGCTACACCTTC.

The rearrangement uses TRBV3-1 (or the pseudogene TRBV3-2) and TRBJ2-7; 9 bases are a match to TRBD1. Trimming removed 3 bases from V and 3 bases from J; junction bases left unmatched: 3. The CDR3 has 14 residues. Germline V lookup: CDR1 LGHDT, CDR2 YNNKEL (reference sequence). Written as DNA, the CDR3 is TGTGCCAGCAGCCATGGGACAGGGAACTACGAGCAGTACTTC. As protein: CASSHGTGNYEQYF.

The V and J genes are TRBV13 and TRBJ2-3; D unclear. Germline CDR1 PRHDT, CDR2 FYEKMQ (reference sequence). This CDR3 region has 15 residues. Trimming pared 5 bases from V and 0 bases from J, leaving 12 bases between. The chain's CDR3 is CASSLFNFSTDTQYF. The DNA for the CDR3 is TGTGCCAGCAGCCTTTTTAACTTTAGCACAGATACGCAGTATTTT. Supplemented by reference TRBV13 and TRBJ2-3, the full variable domain reads AAGVIQSPRHLIKEKRETATLKCYPIPRHDTVYWYQQGPGQDPQFLISFYEKMQSDKGSIPDRFSAQQFSDYHSELNMSSLELGDSALYFCASSLFNFSTDTQYFGPGTRLTVL.

DNA of the CDR3: TGTGCCAGCAGGGGGTCAGGGCAGCCCCAGCATTTT. Its protein is CASRGSGQPQHF. This rearrangement joins TRBV2 to TRBJ1-5; possibly TRBD1 for D (5 bases). This CDR3 is 12 amino acids long. Trimming stripped 6 bases from V and 7 bases from J, with 10 bases between. Germline V lookup: CDR1 SNHLY, CDR2 FYNNEI.

The CDR3 nucleotides are TGTGCCAGCAGCCGGGGGACAGACAACACTGAAGCTTTCTTT. Its translation: CASSRGTDNTEAFF. The chain has TRBV14 and TRBJ1-1; 7 bases agree with TRBD1. V shed 4 bases and J 2 bases; nucleotides not matched to a gene: 4. Germline assignment: CDR1 SGHDN and CDR2 FVKESK. CDR3 size: 14 residues. The variable domain in full, with the rest retrieved from reference TRBV14 and TRBJ1-1, is EAGVTQFPSHSVIEKGQTVTLRCDPISGHDNLYWYRRVMGKEIKFLLHFVKESKQDESGMPNNRFLAERTGGTYSTLKVQPAELEDSGVYFCASSRGTDNTEAFFGQGTRLTVV.

The chain carries TRBV19 and TRBJ2-7, with a possible D match to TRBD2 (6 bases). The length of the CDR3 is 14 residues. Germline V CDR1 and CDR2: LNHDA, SQIVND (reference sequence). V was shortened by 6 bases and J by 3 bases, with 15 bases between the two germline ends. Written as DNA, the CDR3 is TGTGCCAGTAGCCGCGGGACGCAGATCTACGAGCAGTACTTC. It specifies CASSRGTQIYEQYF.

This clone turned up a few times. The V and J genes are TRBV3-1 (or the pseudogene TRBV3-2) and TRBJ2-7, with D uncertain. V lost 1 base and J lost 2, with 3 bases in between. CDR3 length: 12 residues. CDR1 and CDR2 from the germline V gene are LGHDT and YNNKEL (reference sequence). DNA of the CDR3: TGTGCCAGCAGCCAAGGGCCCTACGAGCAGTACTTC. Translation: CASSQGPYEQYF.

The chain couples TRBV5-8 to TRBJ2-5; 8 bases fit TRBD1. The germline V gene has CDR1 SGHTS and CDR2 YDEGEE. This CDR3 is 14 amino acids long. The V segment lost 4 bases and the J segment 5 bases; nucleotides outside the gene matches: 7. This CDR3 is CASSPADRDETQYF. CDR3 sequence (DNA): TGTGCCAGCAGCCCAGCGGACAGGGACGAGACCCAGTACTTC.

The gene calls are TRBV13 and TRBJ1-2, with 7 bases that match TRBD1. The V segment lost 5 bases and the J segment 6 bases; nucleotides outside the gene matches: 9. The germline gives CDR1 PRHDT, CDR2 FYEKMQ (reference sequence). The CDR3 loop spans 14 amino acids. Here the CDR3 reads CASSVRGSGNGYTF. In nucleotides, the CDR3 is TGTGCCAGCAGCGTCAGGGGGTCGGGAAATGGCTACACCTTC.

The V call is TRBV11-2, the J call TRBJ2-5, with 12 bases identical to TRBD2. V shed 5 bases, J shed 2 bases, and the junction held 6 bases outside the gene matches. CDR1 is SGHAT, CDR2 FQNNGV, per germline. The CDR3 covers 16 residues. The DNA of the CDR3 is TGTGCCAGCAGCCCTAGGACTAGCGGGGCTCAAGAGACCCAGTACTTC. This sequence encodes CASSPRTSGAQETQYF.

V and J are TRBV7-9 and TRBJ2-7, with TRBD2 as a possible D gene (6 bases). Germline assignment: CDR1 SEHNR and CDR2 FQNEAQ (reference sequence). The length of the CDR3 is 14 residues. V lost 3 bases, J lost 2 bases, and 11 bases lay in between. DNA for the CDR3: TGTGCCAGCAGCTTGGGGGACTTGGCCTACGAGCAGTACTTC. Protein sequence: CASSLGDLAYEQYF.

This clone was observed at least ten times. The rearrangement links TRBV6-2 or TRBV6-3 to TRBJ2-5, with 10 bases matching TRBD1. The CDR3 contains 16 residues. V was pared by 3 bases and J by 4 bases, with 8 bases of the junction left unmatched. Germline V gene sequence: CDR1 MNHEY, CDR2 SVGEGT. In DNA, the CDR3 is TGTGCCAGCAGTTATTCCGCCGGGACAGGGGTAGAGACCCAGTACTTC. Translation gives CASSYSAGTGVETQYF.

The chain is built from TRBV5-1 and TRBJ1-3, with D possibly TRBD1 on 5 matching bases. The CDR3 loop spans 16 amino acids. CDR1 is SGHRS, CDR2 YFSETQ, per germline. Trimming removed 0 bases at V and 4 bases at J, with 14 bases between. The CDR3 is CASSLGAGNAGNTIYF. The CDR3 DNA reads as TGCGCCAGCAGCTTGGGTGCAGGGAATGCGGGAAACACCATATATTTT.

V gene TRBV7-8 combines with J gene TRBJ1-5, with 7 bases that match TRBD1. The J segment lost 2 bases and the V segment lost 1 base, leaving 5 bases of the junction unmatched. Germline V CDR1 and CDR2: SGHVS, FQNEAQ. The CDR3 totals 16 residues. The CDR3 coding sequence is TGTGCCAGCAGCTTAGGGGCAGGGGGTGGCAATCAGCCCCAGCATTTT. It translates to CASSLGAGGGNQPQHF.

The V and J genes are TRBV9 and TRBJ2-3; possible D gene TRBD2, 6 bases. The V gene's germline CDR1 is SGDLS and CDR2 YYNGEE. The CDR3 contains 13 residues. Deletions cut 3 bases from V and 5 bases from J, with 10 bases between. CDR3 DNA sequence: TGTGCCAGCAGCGCTGCGGGGATAGATACGCAGTATTTT. This sequence encodes CASSAAGIDTQYF.